The text below deals with one T cell receptor beta chain. Its antigen is still unknown. It has no much larger one-base neighbor in the sample; base qualities were not kept. This specimen comes from a study of shared clonotypes between healthy human individuals (TCRdb year 2020). With regard to the full study: A few men and two women, aged 18 to 49 years, made up the cohort. Per donor, three plates each were used for CD4 naive and CD4 memory, two for CD8 naive, and one for CD8 memory. To estimate repertoire size and how much clonotypes are shared between individuals, the study performed deep sequencing of blood TCR repertoires from 4 to 6 healthy adults. Different laboratories and diverse techniques were used to prepare libraries and sequence TCR repertoires, to increase sequencing depth and limit assay-specific biases. Leukapheresis yielded between about 0.85 and 10 billion PBMCs per donor.

What the authors observed across the whole study: Because the study included a small number of donors, the genetic and exposure-history diversity represented was limited. Incomplete sequencing was indicated by rarefaction of sorted-subset datasets, despite the large sequencing depth. Naive subsets generally had larger estimated clonotype richness than memory subsets did. Compared with non-shared clonotypes, the clonotypes found in all four sorted-subset donors had higher generation probabilities. Pairwise subsampling indicated that sequencing depth was expected to affect the degree of clonotype sharing among donors. About 5% of naive CD4, 3.5% of naive CD8, 2% to 2.5% of memory CD4, and 0.4% of memory CD8 clonotypes were shared across several donors. Sampling was restricted to blood, and TCR repertoires in tissue are likely to differ from TCR repertoires in blood.

Healthy HIV-negative adults with no recently reported acute infections or vaccinations were included as donors. All donors were Caucasian adults living in Nashville, Tennessee, USA. CD4+ T cells were enriched by magnetic negative selection, after which naive cells were positively selected on CD45RA and the negative fraction was taken as the memory subset. After blood collection by leukapheresis, PBMCs were isolated using Ficoll-Histopaque density gradient centrifugation and then cryopreserved in the vapor phase of liquid nitrogen. Analytical flow cytometry was used to check the purity and quantity of every magnetically sorted T cell population. Each sorted fraction had its genomic DNA isolated and then quantified by UV absorbance on a Nanodrop 2000c. Using the deep immunoSEQ assay, multiplex PCR amplified TCR CDR3 regions from genomic DNA. For each cell subset, the extracted genomic DNA was distributed evenly across all wells of several immunoSEQ 96-well plates, and each plate served as one replicate. For sorted subsets, approximately 200 ng of genomic DNA, equivalent to roughly 30,000 T cell genomes, went into each replicate PCR. The purified libraries were quantified using a Qubit 3.0 fluorometer, sized with a Bioanalyzer 2100, and then quantified again using the KAPA Library Quantification kit. Each immunoSEQ 96-well plate was sequenced on its own single-read 150-cycle Illumina NextSeq 550 flow cell. The published analysis was carried out like this. Because only junctional sequences without quality scores were contained in the immunoSEQ output, filtering matching that applied to full-length reads could not be performed. To assign V/J genes and CDR3, sequences were annotated using PyIR, a Python wrapper for IgBLAST v1.9, with IMGT germline references. Reads were filtered out if the reads had weak V/J assignments (E-value above 1e-6), no CDR3, stop codons, out-of-frame junctions, or ambiguous translated residues. V3J clonotypes were defined by identical inferred V gene, J gene, and CDR3 amino acid sequence. Percentage overlap between repertoires was calculated by dividing the number of shared unique clonotypes by the size of the smaller repertoire. Three approaches were used to assess repertoire richness: RTK rarefaction, the Chao1 estimator, and Recon v2.1 estimates of unobserved clonotypes. For all TCRbeta clonotypes obtained by the gDNA method from several donors, generation probabilities were computed with OLGA. The table was pulled from immuneACCESS by TCRdb, which kept in-frame rearrangements only. Such tables lose some clones; where checked, under half of the loss comes from unresolved V genes, and the rest has no known cause. For V, J and clone size, that table is used; D and trimming come from the DNA. The sample table lists about 1,500,000 clones, over 95% of them with a count of one. The leading ten clones occupy over 1% of the sample.

Sequenced material: naive CD4+ T cells sorted from blood. The cell subset or site label on this specimen signifies: CD45RA+ positively selected. The receptor's source is a man aged 30 to 39 in good health.

The nucleotides read TGTGCCAGCAGCCCTACAGGGGGCAAGCGAGATACGCAGTATTTT. Its product reads: CASSPTGGKRDTQYF. The rearrangement combines TRBV28 with TRBJ2-3; 9 middle bases align to TRBD1. V loses 6 bases at its end and J loses 5 bases; junction bases beyond the gene matches: 9. From the cysteine up to the phenylalanine, the CDR3 has a length of 15 residues. The kept DNA is CDR3 alone, 45 bases in frame from the first base. Reading the germline V gene gives CDR1 MDHEN and CDR2 SYDVKM.